A single sample is the source of the 8 T cell receptor beta chains below, sequenced in a study of T cells in Graves' hyperthyroidism and ophthalmopathy. Template material for amplifying TCR beta CDR3 regions consisted of RNA transcripts. When the TCR CDR3 underwent first-round RT-PCR, the HTBI primer set was used. From the multiplex PCR reads, TCRdb called clonotypes with MiXCR, one entry per CDR3 protein. The sample has a few hundred thousand distinct CDR3 sequences; 25% are singletons. Input material: blood. Receptors originate from a man aged 45-65 years with Graves' hyperthyroidism.

In this sample, this clonotype turned up many times. The gene calls are TRBV12-3 or TRBV12-4 and TRBJ2-5, with TRBD1 matching over 8 bases. CDR3 length: 15 residues. The V segment lost 5 bases and the J segment 4 bases; nucleotides outside the gene matches: 9. The CDR3, as DNA: TGTGCCAGCAGTCCCGGACAGGGCGTAGGAGAGACCCAGTACTTC. It is translated as CASSPGQGVGETQYF.

The chain is built from TRBV7-2 and TRBJ2-7, with unresolved D. V lost 5 bases to trimming and J lost 4 bases, with 18 bases between them. Germline values: CDR1 SGHTA, CDR2 FQGNSA. The length of the CDR3 is 15 residues. The CDR3 sequence: CASSQTRGSLYEQYF. The CDR3 coding sequence is TGTGCCAGCAGCCAAACCCGTGGTTCACTTTACGAGCAGTACTTC.

The chain recombines TRBV6-1 with TRBJ1-5; D is unresolved. Germline loops: CDR1 MNHNS, CDR2 SASEGT. Trimming removed 10 bases from V and 5 bases from J, with 15 bases in between. The CDR3 is 13 residues long. The CDR3 reads CATYPRWDQPQHF. DNA of the CDR3: TGTGCCACCTACCCACGGTGGGATCAGCCCCAGCATTTT.

The genes are TRBV5-4 and TRBJ2-3, with D perhaps TRBD2 (5 bases). Per germline, CDR1 SGHNT and CDR2 YYREEE (reference sequence). V lost 4 bases and J 0 bases, leaving 9 bases between the germline ends. There are 14 residues in the CDR3. The CDR3 loop reads CASSGEYSTDTQYF. The CDR3 DNA reads as TGTGCCAGCAGCGGGGAGTATAGCACAGATACGCAGTATTTT.

This chain uses TRBV7-9 with TRBJ2-1; D is ambiguous. Germline values: CDR1 SEHNR, CDR2 FQNEAQ (reference sequence). Trimming took off 1 base at V and 9 bases at J, with 7 bases between the two ends. This CDR3 is built from 12 residues. The CDR3 loop is CASSLVSVEQFF. As DNA, the CDR3 is TGTGCCAGCAGCTTAGTCTCTGTTGAGCAGTTCTTC. Complete variable domain (other parts from reference TRBV7-9 and TRBJ2-1): DTGVSQNPRHKITKRGQNVTFRCDPISEHNRLYWYRQTLGQGPEFLTYFQNEAQLEKSRLLSDRFSAERPKGSFSTLEIQRTEQGDSAMYLCASSLVSVEQFFGPGTRLTVL.

This clonotype was found a few times. The chain is built from TRBV6-1 and TRBJ1-2, with 9 bases aligning to TRBD1. Germline V lookup: CDR1 MNHNS, CDR2 SASEGT. J lost 4 bases, V lost 5 bases, and 11 bases had no gene match. The CDR3 has 16 residues. This CDR3 reads CASSSLNGQGTYGYTF. Written as DNA, the CDR3 is TGTGCCAGCAGTTCCCTTAACGGACAGGGGACCTATGGCTACACCTTC.

This clonotype was seen a few times. This sequence joins TRBV5-1 and TRBJ2-7; TRBD2 agrees at 16 bases. Germline V gene sequence: CDR1 SGHRS, CDR2 YFSETQ. The ends lost 4 bases at V and 3 bases at J; junction bases unmatched: 4. This CDR3 contains 16 residues. The DNA for the CDR3 is TGCGCCAGCAGCCAGGGACTAGCGGGAGGGATCTACGAGCAGTACTTC. Encoded protein: CASSQGLAGGIYEQYF.

This clonotype was seen repeatedly, ten times or more. The chain joins TRBV7-9 to TRBJ2-7; possibly TRBD2 for D (5 bases). The CDR3 runs 13 residues. Trimming cost V 1 base and J 6 bases, with 10 bases left between them. The V gene's germline CDR1 is SEHNR and CDR2 FQNEAQ (reference sequence). The CDR3 spells CASSLGAGLEQYF. DNA of the CDR3: TGTGCCAGCAGCTTAGGGGCGGGTCTCGAGCAGTACTTC.